This TCR beta chain was documented in a study of Ad26.COV2.S vaccination and SARS-CoV-2 variants. Repertoires were generated with immunoSEQ multiplex PCR, while TCRdb's copy carries only in-frame clones and drops some. The table shows 290,000 or so clones, with over 75% occurring only once. The CDR3 is 14 amino acids. Trimming took 6 bases from V and 3 from J, leaving 12 bases between them. Germline CDR1 and CDR2: KGHSH and LQKENI. Points on this clone: What it binds is not known.

Overall study findings and caveats: Vaccine and placebo recipients had comparable breadth of non-spike TCRs. Total T cell responses may have been underestimated by the TCR breadth and depth analyses.

Stated treatment: over 15 received Ad26.COV2.S at low or high dose, single or two shots; five or six received placebo; per-sample allocation not given. After the first vaccine or placebo injection, samples were drawn on day 63. Ad26 vector vaccine expressed Wuhan-strain SARS-CoV-2 spike. The source was peripheral blood, collected in a trial of Ad26.COV2.S vaccine versus placebo. V gene TRBV18 combines with J gene TRBJ2-1, with TRBD1 as a possible D gene (5 bases). The receptor's source is a person between 18 and 65 years old who received the Ad26.COV2.S COVID-19 vaccine or a placebo. The CDR3 here is CASSPDRFYNEQFF. CDR3 DNA: TGTGCCAGCTCTCCCGACAGATTCTACAATGAGCAGTTCTTC.